These 19 T cell receptor beta chains were all obtained from the same sample, sequenced in a study of T-cell memory formation after mild COVID-19 (dated by TCRdb to the early 2020s). Library preparation was by 5' RACE. TCRdb lists the instrument as Illumina NovaSeq 6000. TCRdb handled the public reads itself, with Q25 trimming in fastp and clone calling in MiXCR, and kept productive beta chains. Each entry merges the rows of one CDR3 protein and shows their most common DNA and genes. For this sample the table gives hundreds of thousands of distinct CDR3 sequences, of which less than 25% were detected only once. The ten largest clones add up to about 8.4% of the sample. The sequenced sample consisted of PBMCs or a T cell subset sorted from them (not recorded which). The receptors derive from an adult woman who had mild COVID-19 (a few samples of this study predate the infection). The sample titles of this study are shuffled in the database, so cell type and time point are left out; the donor was told from shared clones.

The V and J genes are TRBV4-2 and TRBJ2-7; 7 nucleotides match TRBD1. The length of the CDR3 is 16 residues. V trimming: 3 bases; J trimming: 2 bases; junction bases outside the gene matches: 10. Germline V gives CDR1 LGHNA, CDR2 YNFKEQ. CDR3 in DNA: TGTGCCAGCAGCCAGCCCCCCGGACAGGCGACCTACGAGCAGTACTTC. Its protein product is CASSQPPGQATYEQYF.

There are a few counts of this clonotype. The genes are TRBV24-1 and TRBJ1-2, with a weak D call TRBD1 (5 bases). Germline V gene data show CDR1 as KGHDR and CDR2 as SFDVKD. The CDR3 totals 13 residues. The V end lost 4 bases, the J end lost 4 bases, and 9 bases lay between the germline ends. CDR3 DNA: TGTGCCACCAGTGAAGGGACTAGCTATGGCTACACCTTC. Protein: CATSEGTSYGYTF.

There are many counts of this clonotype. J is TRBJ2-5 and V is TRBV29-1, with TRBD1 as a possible D gene (5 bases). This CDR3 spans 16 amino acids. Germline-derived CDR1 and CDR2 are SQVTM and ANQGSEA. V gave up 4 bases and J gave up 4 bases, with 22 bases separating them. The CDR3 DNA reads as TGCAGCGTTGTCACCCGATTCCTGGGGCGGAGAGAGACCCAGTACTTC. As protein: CSVVTRFLGRRETQYF.

The V and J genes are TRBV12-3 or TRBV12-4 and TRBJ2-3; no clear D gene. Trimming removed 1 base from V and 2 bases from J, with 7 bases in between. This CDR3 spans 14 amino acids. CDR3 protein: CASSLVLNTDTQYF. Here the CDR3 DNA reads TGTGCCAGCAGTTTAGTCCTCAACACAGATACGCAGTATTTT.

The chain combines TRBV7-2 with TRBJ1-6; 7 nucleotides align to TRBD1. This CDR3 has 15 residues. Germline-derived CDR1 and CDR2 are SGHTA and FQGNSA. Trimming took 1 base from V and 6 from J; bases not matched to a gene: 3. CDR3 amino acids: CASSLEGQINSPLHF. In nucleotides, the CDR3 is TGTGCCAGCAGCTTAGAGGGACAGATTAATTCACCCCTCCACTTT. Full variable domain (missing parts from reference TRBV7-2 and TRBJ1-6): GAGVSQSPSNKVTEKGKDVELRCDPISGHTALYWYRQSLGQGLEFLIYFQGNSAPDKSGLPSDRFSAERTGGSVSTLTIQRTQQEDSAVYLCASSLEGQINSPLHFGNGTRLTVT.

The J gene is TRBJ1-1, the V gene TRBV18, with a tentative D call TRBD1 (6 bases). The germline V and J ends were trimmed by 0 bases and 1 base, with 9 bases remaining between them. The CDR3 consists of 15 residues. Per germline, CDR1 KGHSH and CDR2 LQKENI. The CDR3 DNA sequence: TGTGCCAGCTCACCACCGGGGGCGGGGAACACTGAAGCTTTCTTT. This translates into CASSPPGAGNTEAFF.

In its sample, this clonotype was seen a few times. This chain uses TRBV11-2 with TRBJ2-7; 10 bases are shared with TRBD2. Germline loops: CDR1 SGHAT, CDR2 FQNNGV. V dropped 4 bases and J dropped 0; count of bases not matched to a gene: 9. The CDR3 contains 17 residues. The CDR3 bases are TGTGCCAGCAGCTCGGGAGGGACTAGCGAGAGCTCCTACGAGCAGTACTTC. Its translation: CASSSGGTSESSYEQYF.

The table lists this clonotype with many counts. CDR3 DNA sequence: TGTGCCAGCAGCCAGATAGCTAGCGGGGAGTTCCAAGAGACCCAGTACTTC. Protein sequence: CASSQIASGEFQETQYF. The chain joins TRBV3-1 to TRBJ2-5, with 9 bases lining up with TRBD2. With 3 bases clipped from V and 1 base from J, the junction kept 9 bases outside the gene matches. The CDR3 is 17 amino acids. CDR1 LGHDT and CDR2 YNNKEL come from the germline V gene (reference sequence).

This clonotype has more than one count but fewer than ten. The rearrangement uses TRBV14 and TRBJ1-1, with D possibly matching TRBD1 (5 bases). Looked up from germline, CDR1 is SGHDN and CDR2 is FVKESK. Between the trimmed V and J ends, which lost 3 bases and 8 bases, there was a span of 13 bases. The CDR3 has 13 amino acids. In DNA form, the CDR3 reads TGTGCCAGCAGCCACACGGGACCAGGGGAAGCTTTCTTT. Translating it yields CASSHTGPGEAFF.

This clonotype has just a few counts. The rearrangement joins TRBV2 to TRBJ2-5; D remains unclear. Germline loops: CDR1 SNHLY, CDR2 FYNNEI. This CDR3 has 12 amino acids. Trimming pared 7 bases from V and 5 bases from J, leaving 11 bases between. The CDR3 reads CASMPVAETQYF. The CDR3 DNA follows: TGTGCCAGCATGCCGGTCGCGGAGACCCAGTACTTC.

This clonotype was found a few times. V usage is TRBV4-1 and J usage is TRBJ2-3; D unclear. The ends were cut back, 1 base at V and 5 bases at J, with 7 bases in the middle. The CDR3 runs 13 residues. Germline V lookup: CDR1 MGHRA, CDR2 YSYEKL. The CDR3 region is CASSQVVQDTQYF. The DNA for the CDR3 is TGCGCCAGCAGCCAAGTTGTCCAAGATACGCAGTATTTT.

The rearrangement uses TRBV6-5 and TRBJ2-2; weak D call: TRBD1 (6 bases). The CDR3 has 14 amino acids. Per germline, CDR1 MNHEY and CDR2 SVGAGI. V shed 9 bases and J shed 7 bases, with 18 bases lying between them. CDR3 bases: TGTGCCAGTGCCGGGACAAACGGCTACGGGGAGCTGTTTTTT. This codes for CASAGTNGYGELFF.

The gene calls are TRBV7-9 and TRBJ2-1; tentative D call: TRBD1 (5 bases). Trimming cost V 5 bases and J 0 bases, with 14 bases left between them. Germline loops: CDR1 SEHNR, CDR2 FQNEAQ (reference sequence). The CDR3 runs 16 residues. The CDR3 nucleotides read TGTGCCAGCAGCAGTAGCAGGGAAAGCTCCTACAATGAGCAGTTCTTC. It encodes CASSSSRESSYNEQFF. Variable domain in full (rest from reference TRBV7-9 and TRBJ2-1): DTGVSQNPRHKITKRGQNVTFRCDPISEHNRLYWYRQTLGQGPEFLTYFQNEAQLEKSRLLSDRFSAERPKGSFSTLEIQRTEQGDSAMYLCASSSSRESSYNEQFFGPGTRLTVL.

The chain links TRBV21-1 to TRBJ2-5; TRBD1 is the table's D call, not checked against the DNA. TRBV21-1 is given as a pseudogene. This CDR3 has 16 amino acids. Here the CDR3 reads CASSKRDRARGETQYF. CDR3 coding DNA: TGTGCCAGCAGCAAACGGGACAGGGCGAGGGGAGAGACCCAGTACTTC.

V gene TRBV6-6 combines with J gene TRBJ1-5; D unresolved. Deletions cut 4 bases from V and 7 bases from J, with 14 bases between. Germline values: CDR1 MNHNY, CDR2 SVGAGI (reference sequence). This CDR3 has 14 residues. CDR3 in DNA: TGTGCCAGCAGTTCCACAGTTCTACGGCAGCCCCAGCATTTT. As protein: CASSSTVLRQPQHF.

This clonotype occurred a few times. The V gene is TRBV29-1, the J gene TRBJ2-3, with D possibly being TRBD2 (6 bases). This CDR3 is built from 13 residues. CDR1 SQVTM and CDR2 ANQGSEA come from the germline V gene. Trimming cost V 5 bases and J 8 bases, with 17 bases left between them. The CDR3 region is CSVWHGGVGTQYF. CDR3 nucleotide sequence: TGCAGCGTTTGGCACGGCGGGGTTGGTACGCAGTATTTT.

V is TRBV9 and J is TRBJ2-3; D tentatively reads TRBD1 or TRBD2 (5 bases each). Germline values: CDR1 SGDLS, CDR2 YYNGEE. There are 12 residues in the CDR3. Trimming took 2 bases from V and 8 from J, leaving 9 bases between them. CDR3 bases: TGTGCCAGCAGCGTCTCAGGGACTACGCAGTATTTT. Residues: CASSVSGTTQYF.

The CDR3 sequence is CASSRVQGSSYNEQFF. The CDR3 DNA reads TGTGCCAGCAGCCGGGTGCAGGGCAGCTCCTACAATGAGCAGTTCTTC. J is TRBJ2-1 and V is TRBV5-5; D possibly corresponds to TRBD1 (5 bases). The CDR3 covers 16 residues. Germline CDR1 and CDR2: SGHKS and YYEKEE (reference sequence). V shed 4 bases and J shed 0 bases, with 14 bases lying between them.

This chain joins TRBV12-5 and TRBJ2-1; 16 nucleotides line up with TRBD2. The ends lost 2 bases at V and 2 bases at J; junction bases unmatched: 9. CDR1 LGHNT and CDR2 FRNRAP come from the germline V gene. CDR3 length: 20 amino acids. The CDR3 region has the DNA TGTGCTAGTGGTTTGTCCCTGGGACTAGCGGGGGGGGCCACCTACAATGAGCAGTTCTTC. It encodes CASGLSLGLAGGATYNEQFF.